A selection of T cell receptor beta chains follows, all from one sample in a study of blood T cell repertoires in COVID-19. Measured with immunoSEQ multiplex PCR; TCRdb has only the in-frame clones, and not every one. Here the sample spans about 210,000 clones, 70% to 90% being singletons. Sequencing used peripheral blood. These receptors were obtained from an elderly woman with acute or convalescent COVID-19. The CDR3 runs from the conserved cysteine through the conserved F or W. A D gene is named only where the DNA matches it firmly. Expanded clones are given a class, and other clones once, few, many or no size at all.

j_call v_call clone_size d_call cdr3_aa cdr3_nt
TRBJ2-1 TRBV7-9 once TRBD1 CASSPRDRGRNEQFF TGTGCCAGCAGCCCCCGAGACAGGGGGCGCAATGAGCAGTTCTTC
TRBJ2-7 TRBV9 NA TRBD2 CASSVIKDEREGGNGYPYEQYF TGTGCCAGCAGCGTAATAAAGGATGAGAGGGAGGGTGGAAATGGGTACCCCTACGAGCAGTACTTC
TRBJ2-7 TRBV7-9 few NA CASSPLYEQYF TGTGCCAGCAGCCCCCTTTACGAGCAGTACTTC
TRBJ1-4 TRBV15 NA NA CATSRSQAGEVEKLFF TGTGCCACCAGCAGGAGCCAGGCAGGGGAAGTTGAAAAACTGTTTTTT
TRBJ1-3 TRBV10-3 NA NA CAISGGSTGNTIYF TGTGCCATCAGTGGAGGGAGCACTGGAAACACCATATATTTT
TRBJ2-1 TRBV20-1 NA TRBD1 CSALLRDRQFF TGCAGTGCGTTACTCCGGGACAGACAGTTCTTC
TRBJ2-1 TRBV7-2 NA TRBD2 CASSKRLAGPYNEQFF TGTGCCAGCAGCAAACGACTAGCGGGCCCCTACAATGAGCAGTTCTTC
TRBJ2-7 TRBV5-4 once TRBD1 CASSFPIGQGRSEQYF TGTGCCAGCAGCTTCCCCATCGGACAGGGTCGTTCCGAGCAGTACTTC
TRBJ2-7 TRBV14 NA TRBD2 CASSQKPGLGYEQYF TGTGCCAGCAGCCAGAAGCCGGGACTAGGCTACGAGCAGTACTTC
TRBJ2-3 TRBV5-1 NA NA CASSSVGQSTDTQYF TGCGCCAGCAGCTCCGTTGGACAGAGCACAGATACGCAGTATTTT
TRBJ1-1 TRBV5-8 NA NA CASSLVSGAFF TGTGCCAGCAGCTTGGTGAGTGGAGCTTTCTTT
TRBJ1-5 TRBV19 NA TRBD1 CASRRTGTNNQPQHF TGTGCCAGTAGAAGGACAGGGACTAACAATCAGCCCCAGCATTTT
TRBJ2-3 TRBV19 NA NA CASSNRGAPDTQYF TGTGCCAGTAGCAACCGGGGGGCCCCAGATACGCAGTATTTT
TRBJ1-1 TRBV18 NA NA CASSFQIGGSNTEAFF TGTGCCAGCTCCTTCCAGATCGGCGGTTCTAACACTGAAGCTTTCTTT
TRBJ2-5 TRBV6-2/TRBV6-3 few NA CASSYPPEGRETQYF TGTGCCAGCAGTTACCCCCCGGAGGGAAGAGAGACCCAGTACTTC
TRBJ2-1 TRBV29-1 NA TRBD2 CSVDRRLAGVEEQFF TGCAGCGTTGATCGTCGGCTAGCGGGAGTAGAAGAGCAGTTCTTC
TRBJ2-5 TRBV5-1 NA TRBD2 CASSSTSALGETQYF TGCGCCAGCAGCTCCACTAGCGCGCTTGGGGAGACCCAGTACTTC
TRBJ1-1 TRBV7-8 NA NA CASSHPFGAHTEAFF TGTGCCAGCAGTCACCCATTTGGGGCCCACACTGAAGCTTTCTTT
TRBJ2-1 TRBV9 NA NA CASSAGQPSSYNEQFF TGTGCCAGCAGCGCCGGACAGCCAAGCTCCTACAATGAGCAGTTCTTC
TRBJ2-2 TRBV5-6 NA NA CASSSGVWSGELFF TGTGCCAGCAGCTCCGGTGTGTGGAGCGGGGAGCTGTTTTTT
TRBJ2-7 TRBV24-1 NA NA CATSVQGHEQYF TGTGCCACCAGTGTGCAGGGCCACGAGCAGTACTTC
TRBJ2-7 TRBV20-1 NA NA CSASGQASSYEQYF TGCAGTGCTAGTGGGCAGGCCTCCTCCTACGAGCAGTACTTC
TRBJ1-1 TRBV10-1 NA NA CASSEPGLRNTEAFF TGCGCCAGCAGTGAGCCGGGACTTAGGAACACTGAAGCTTTCTTT
TRBJ2-2 TRBV7-2 NA NA CASSPNPVAPPRALFF TGTGCCAGCAGCCCAAATCCGGTAGCGCCCCCTCGGGCGCTGTTTTTT
TRBJ1-2 TRBV7-2 NA TRBD1 CASSDRGGRGGYTF TGTGCCAGCAGCGACAGGGGTGGACGAGGTGGCTACACCTTC
TRBJ2-1 TRBV30 NA TRBD2 CAWSSLGGYNEQFF TGTGCCTGGAGTTCTCTGGGGGGGTACAATGAGCAGTTCTTC
TRBJ1-3 TRBV28 NA TRBD1 CASSPGGPGNTIYF TGTGCCAGCAGCCCAGGGGGCCCTGGAAACACCATATATTTT
TRBJ1-1 TRBV5-1 NA NA CASSDTTGIAEAFF TGCGCCAGCAGCGATACCACAGGGATCGCTGAAGCTTTCTTT
TRBJ1-5 TRBV7-2 NA TRBD1 CASSLVGQGQPQHF TGTGCCAGCAGCTTAGTGGGACAGGGTCAGCCCCAGCATTTT
TRBJ1-4 TRBV15 NA NA CATSRGAPATNEKLFF TGTGCCACCAGCAGAGGGGCACCCGCAACTAATGAAAAACTGTTTTTT
TRBJ2-6 TRBV5-6 NA NA CASSQGVSGANVLTF TGTGCCAGCAGCCAAGGGGTTTCTGGGGCCAACGTCCTGACTTTC
TRBJ2-3 TRBV7-3 NA TRBD1 CASSLGSGRGTDTQYF TGTGCCAGCAGCCTCGGGTCGGGCAGGGGGACAGATACGCAGTATTTT
TRBJ2-1 TRBV7-2 NA TRBD2 CASQRSEREKNEQFF TGTGCCAGCCAACGAAGCGAGCGGGAGAAGAATGAGCAGTTCTTC
TRBJ1-1 TRBV27 NA NA CASSLDPRAEAFF TGTGCCAGCAGTTTGGATCCCAGGGCTGAAGCTTTCTTT
TRBJ1-4 TRBV7-2 NA NA CASSFSRGDEKLFF TGTGCCAGCAGCTTTTCCAGGGGTGACGAAAAACTGTTTTTT
TRBJ1-5 TRBV5-8 few NA CASSWGQGSNQPQHF TGTGCCAGCAGCTGGGGCCAGGGAAGCAATCAGCCCCAGCATTTT
TRBJ1-2 TRBV5-8 few TRBD1 CASSLGQGRTYTF TGTGCCAGCAGCCTGGGACAGGGAAGGACCTACACCTTC
TRBJ1-5 TRBV6-5 NA NA CASSSTKGPQHF TGTGCCAGCAGTTCCACTAAAGGACCCCAGCATTTT
TRBJ1-5 TRBV11-2 NA NA CASSSTGGNQPQHF TGTGCCAGCAGTTCAACGGGGGGAAATCAGCCCCAGCATTTT
TRBJ1-1 TRBV6-6 NA NA CASQVLNTEAFF TGTGCCAGCCAGGTGCTGAACACTGAAGCTTTCTTT
TRBJ2-3 TRBV5-5 NA NA CASSLAGNSPDTQYF TGTGCCAGCAGCTTGGCAGGGAACTCCCCAGATACGCAGTATTTT
TRBJ2-7 TRBV4-3 NA NA CASSQGGGGSYEQYF TGCGCCAGCAGCCAAGGCGGAGGTGGGTCCTACGAGCAGTACTTC
TRBJ1-3 TRBV5-1 NA NA CASRTAPWSGNTIYF TGCGCCAGCCGGACAGCACCCTGGTCTGGAAACACCATATATTTT
TRBJ2-1 TRBV28 NA TRBD1 CASRGQPYNEQFF TGTGCCAGCAGGGGACAGCCATACAATGAGCAGTTCTTC
TRBJ1-6 TRBV18 few NA CASSSGDSPLHF TGTGCCAGCTCGTCAGGGGACTCACCCCTCCACTTT
TRBJ1-2 TRBV30 once NA CAWSVLFLWGRRGDGYTF TGTGCCTGGAGTGTTTTGTTCCTCTGGGGCCGGAGAGGTGATGGCTACACCTTC
TRBJ2-2 TRBV6-2/TRBV6-3 NA TRBD2 CASSLSGSYTGELFF TGTGCCAGCAGTCTTAGCGGGAGTTACACCGGGGAGCTGTTTTTT
TRBJ2-4 TRBV29-1 NA NA CSVFGGMAKNIQYF TGCAGCGTTTTCGGCGGGATGGCCAAAAACATTCAGTACTTC
TRBJ1-5 TRBV19 NA TRBD1 CASSIDQPWDRGRNQPQHF TGTGCCAGTAGTATAGATCAACCCTGGGACAGGGGGCGCAATCAGCCCCAGCATTTT
TRBJ1-6 TRBV2 NA NA CASSEAPWSSYNSPLHF TGTGCCAGCAGTGAAGCACCCTGGAGCTCCTATAATTCACCCCTCCACTTT
TRBJ2-5 TRBV6-5 NA NA CASRTGNQETQYF TGTGCCAGCAGGACCGGGAATCAAGAGACCCAGTACTTC
TRBJ2-7 TRBV24-1 NA NA CATSGSGSGYEQYF TGTGCCACCAGTGGCTCCGGGAGTGGTTACGAGCAGTACTTC
TRBJ2-5 TRBV18 NA TRBD1 CASSPRDSLVTQYF TGTGCCAGCTCACCAAGGGACAGCTTGGTGACCCAGTACTTC
TRBJ2-3 TRBV9 NA NA CASSVTPGVLDTQYF TGTGCCAGCAGCGTAACCCCCGGGGTTTTAGATACGCAGTATTTT
TRBJ2-7 TRBV3-1/TRBV3-2 NA TRBD2 CASSLAGSSYEQYF TGTGCCAGCAGCCTAGCGGGGAGCTCCTACGAGCAGTACTTC
TRBJ2-2 TRBV27 NA TRBD2 CASSLRTSGRELGAGELFF TGTGCCAGCAGTCTACGGACTAGCGGGAGGGAATTAGGGGCCGGGGAGCTGTTTTTT
TRBJ2-3 TRBV6-5 NA NA CASKAGTDTQYF TGTGCCAGCAAAGCAGGGACAGATACGCAGTATTTT
TRBJ2-1 TRBV7-2 NA NA CASSLRVGVESNEQFF TGTGCCAGCAGCTTACGGGTAGGAGTGGAGTCCAATGAGCAGTTCTTC
TRBJ1-4 TRBV7-9 NA NA CASSLVSGDEKLFF TGTGCCAGCAGCTTAGTTTCGGGGGATGAAAAACTGTTTTTT
TRBJ2-5 TRBV30 NA NA CAWSVSGETQYF TGTGCCTGGAGTGTATCGGGAGAGACCCAGTACTTC